This T cell receptor beta chain was identified during a study of vaccination effects on CD4 cells after COVID-19. Notes on the study in general: Substantial clonal contraction characterized both infection- and vaccine-induced clones late after vaccination. Convalescent patients were few in the study, and early post-infection timepoints were absent.

With the ViraFEST assay, the study expanded antigen-specific CD4+ T cells using viral peptide pools, then sequenced them. Following 10 days of culture, CD4+ T cells were isolated. The vaccine recipients had no prior SARS-CoV-2 infection, with negative nucleocapsid antibodies. Measured with immunoSEQ multiplex PCR; TCRdb has only the in-frame clones, and not every one. The table includes about 73,000 clones, under 80% detected once. In the case of this clone: The antigen remains unidentified.

The germline V gene encodes CDR1 SGDLS and CDR2 YYNGEE. The CDR3 runs to 13 residues. V lost 3 bases, J lost 0 bases, and 4 bases lay in between. This chain links TRBV9 with TRBJ1-3; D is unresolved. The source is a human donor who received a COVID-19 vaccine. Sample: CD4+ T cells from PBMCs cultured with SARS-CoV-2 spike peptides, taken before COVID-19 vaccination. The CDR3 region has the DNA TGTGCCAGCAGCGCAAGCTCTGGAAACACCATATATTTT. This sequence encodes CASSASSGNTIYF.